This passage covers 15 T cell receptor beta chains from one sample sequenced in a study of CD8+ T cells in alopecia areata. Treatment noted: oral pan-JAK inhibitor, 5-10 mg twice daily. It was cDNA, reverse transcribed from extracted RNA, that served as the sequencing template. Clones were read by immunoSEQ multiplex PCR, and TCRdb kept only the in-frame ones, dropping some. The sample yields more than 110,000 clones, 45% to 65% seen once. The specimen comprised CD8+ T cells sorted from blood, sampled at week 4, from a patient treated with tofacitinib. The receptors derive from a human donor with alopecia areata.

This rearrangement joins TRBV7-9 to TRBJ2-7; 8 bases are shared with TRBD1. Germline trimming cut 1 base from V and 4 bases from J; bases unmatched to any gene: 3. Germline CDR1 and CDR2: SEHNR and FQNEAQ (reference sequence). This CDR3 spans 14 amino acids. The CDR3 here is CASSLEGQGYEQYF. CDR3 bases: TGTGCCAGCAGCTTAGAAGGACAGGGTTACGAGCAGTACTTC.

The chain employs TRBV27 and TRBJ2-1; 7 bases agree with TRBD2. Germline V gene sequence: CDR1 MNHEY, CDR2 SMNVEV (reference sequence). CDR3 size: 12 residues. The V segment lost 3 bases and the J segment 15 bases; nucleotides outside the gene matches: 8. CDR3 sequence reads: CASSFPGRLLFF. The CDR3 region has the DNA TGTGCCAGCAGTTTTCCCGGGAGGCTCCTGTTCTTC.

The CDR3 loop is CASSLTREGYGYTF. CDR3 DNA: TGTGCCAGCAGTTTGACCAGGGAAGGGTATGGCTACACCTTC. This chain connects TRBV27 to TRBJ1-2; tentative D call: TRBD1 (5 bases). The CDR3 sequence is 14 residues long. V lost 3 bases and J 5 bases, leaving 13 bases between the germline ends. The V gene's germline CDR1 is MNHEY and CDR2 SMNVEV (reference sequence).

On this clone itself: Different DNA sequences within this sample yield the same CDR3. J is TRBJ2-7 and V is TRBV5-6; TRBD2 is a possible D gene (6 bases). V gave up 3 bases and J gave up 2 bases, with 9 bases separating them. The CDR3 consists of 13 residues. From germline, CDR1 is SGHDT and CDR2 YYEEEE. DNA of the CDR3: TGTGCCAGCAGCTGGGACTCGCCCTACGAGCAGTACTTC. The encoded protein is CASSWDSPYEQYF.

This clone was observed once. The V and J genes are TRBV5-6 and TRBJ2-3, with TRBD1 matching 10 bases. The CDR3 has 15 residues. The germline V gene has CDR1 SGHDT and CDR2 YYEEEE. V shed 4 bases, J shed 5 bases, and the junction held 7 bases outside the gene matches. CDR3 nucleotides: TGTGCCAGCAGCGAAGGACAGGGGGTTGAAGATACGCAGTATTTT. This encodes CASSEGQGVEDTQYF.

V gene TRBV5-1 combines with J gene TRBJ2-2; the D gene is possibly TRBD1 (5 bases). The CDR3 contains 14 residues. Germline CDR1 is SGHRS and CDR2 is YFSETQ. The ends were cut back, 6 bases at V and 3 bases at J, with 12 bases in the middle. CDR3 DNA sequence: TGCGCCAGCAACCAACAGGAATACACCGGGGAGCTGTTTTTT. This gives the protein CASNQQEYTGELFF.

A few counts support this clone. This sequence joins TRBV7-9 and TRBJ1-2; unclear D gene. CDR1 is SEHNR and CDR2 is FQNEAQ in the germline V gene (reference sequence). With 7 bases removed from V and 8 bases from J, the gap between germline ends came to 8 bases. This CDR3 has 10 amino acids. Here the CDR3 DNA reads TGTGCCAGCATTGGTCCCGGCTACACCTTC. Residues: CASIGPGYTF.

The rearrangement uses TRBV30 and TRBJ1-5; weak D call: TRBD1 (6 bases). This CDR3 has 14 amino acids. Trimming took off 0 bases at V and 5 bases at J, with 11 bases between the two ends. Germline values: CDR1 GTSNPN, CDR2 SVGIG (reference sequence). The CDR3 here is CAWSVWGGDQPQHF. The CDR3 DNA is TGTGCCTGGAGTGTATGGGGGGGCGATCAGCCCCAGCATTTT.

The rearrangement joins TRBV7-9 to TRBJ1-1, with D unresolved. The germline V and J ends were trimmed by 1 base and 1 base, with 7 bases remaining between them. The V gene's germline CDR1 is SEHNR and CDR2 FQNEAQ (reference sequence). The CDR3 length is 14 residues. CDR3 DNA sequence: TGTGCCAGCAGCTTAGTCTCCACGAACACTGAAGCTTTCTTT. Its translation is CASSLVSTNTEAFF.

The V gene is TRBV30, the J gene TRBJ2-2, with D uncertain. Trimming took 8 bases from V and 3 from J, leaving 13 bases between them. The CDR3 spans 13 residues. From germline, CDR1 is GTSNPN and CDR2 SVGIG (reference sequence). In nucleotides, the CDR3 is TGTGCCCATCGGTGGAGATACACCGGGGAGCTGTTTTTT. This translates into CAHRWRYTGELFF. The whole variable domain, filled in from reference TRBV30 and TRBJ2-2, reads SQTIHQWPATLVQPVGSPLSLECTVEGTSNPNLYWYRQAAGRGLQLLFYSVGIGQISSEVPQNLSASRPQDRQFILSSKKLLLSDSGFYLCAHRWRYTGELFFGEGSRLTVL.

This clone has just a few counts. The V call is TRBV13, the J call TRBJ1-1; D gene uncertain. V lost 5 bases, J lost 3 bases, and 16 bases lay in between. In germline, CDR1 is PRHDT, CDR2 FYEKMQ (reference sequence). This CDR3 has 15 amino acids. This CDR3 is CASSPLAVKDTEAFF. The CDR3 DNA sequence: TGTGCCAGCAGCCCTCTGGCGGTCAAGGACACTGAAGCTTTCTTT.

The genes are TRBV5-4 and TRBJ2-3, with 9 bases aligning to TRBD1. The CDR3 totals 14 residues. J lost 4 bases, V lost 4 bases, and 4 bases had no gene match. Germline-derived CDR1 and CDR2 are SGHNT and YYREEE (reference sequence). The CDR3 spells CASSPDRGADTQYF. In DNA form, the CDR3 reads TGTGCCAGCAGCCCGGACAGGGGCGCAGATACGCAGTATTTT.

CDR3 in DNA: TGTGCCAGCAGCTTAGACCGGGACTACAACATCTACGAGCAGTACTTC. Its protein product is CASSLDRDYNIYEQYF. The rearrangement joins TRBV7-8 to TRBJ2-7, with 7 bases aligning to TRBD2. The V segment lost 1 base and the J segment 3 bases; nucleotides outside the gene matches: 9. The CDR3 covers 16 residues. Germline lookup yields CDR1 SGHVS and CDR2 FQNEAQ.

As for this clone: This sample includes further DNA sequences coding for the same CDR3. V gene TRBV27 combines with J gene TRBJ1-2; 8 bases agree with TRBD1. The CDR3 totals 14 residues. CDR1 MNHEY and CDR2 SMNVEV come from the germline V gene (reference sequence). V gave up 2 bases and J gave up 8 bases; unmatched junction bases: 7. The CDR3 nucleotides are TGTGCCAGCAGTTTACTCGGACAGGGTTTGGGCTACACCTTC. Protein: CASSLLGQGLGYTF.

This clone was counted only a few times. This chain links TRBV19 with TRBJ2-3; D remains unclear. CDR1 is LNHDA and CDR2 is SQIVND in the germline V gene (reference sequence). The CDR3 runs 16 residues. The V gene lost 1 base and the J gene lost 0 bases, with 11 bases spanning the gap. The CDR3 is CASSIGVATSTDTQYF. CDR3 coding DNA: TGTGCCAGTAGTATAGGAGTAGCCACTAGCACAGATACGCAGTATTTT.